This T cell receptor (beta chain) was sequenced during a study of blood T cell repertoires in COVID-19. Germline CDR1 is SGDLS and CDR2 is YYNGEE. The CDR3 contains 16 residues. The ends lost 4 bases at V and 0 bases at J; junction bases unmatched: 5. Living in roughly 23 US areas, the participants were between roughly 18 and 89 years of age. Sequencing used immunoSEQ multiplex PCR; TCRdb keeps in-frame clones, though not all of them. This sample carries around 180,000 clones, roughly 82% of them seen once, and the ten largest clones take around 9%. Regarding this clone: Other DNA variants within this sample encode the same CDR3.

The origin of this receptor is a woman aged 25 to 39 who had recovered from COVID-19. V and J are TRBV9 and TRBJ2-5, with TRBD2 identical over 11 bases. The sample consisted of PBMCs or T cells enriched from blood (not recorded which). CDR3 sequence: CASSLLAGGYQETQYF. In DNA form, the CDR3 reads TGTGCCAGCAGCCTCTTAGCGGGAGGGTACCAAGAGACCCAGTACTTC.